The entry below gives a single TCR beta chain sequence along with its context. MiXCR, run by TCRdb on the PCR reads, gives a single entry per CDR3 protein. Of approximately 680,000 distinct CDR3 sequences in the sample, about 25% are singletons; the top ten hold about 0.84%. This sample was included in a study of molecular identifiers for immune sequencing clone quantification. Germline V gene lookup returns CDR1 SGHRS and CDR2 YFSETQ. Trimming stripped 4 bases from V and 4 bases from J, with 12 bases between. The CDR3 has 15 residues. This receptor was obtained from a human donor in good health. Some libraries in this study had Jurkat cell RNA spiked in. The rearrangement joins TRBV5-1 to TRBJ2-6, with D maybe TRBD2 (7 bases). Material: naive CD8+ T cells from blood, with Jurkat cell RNA spiked in. Subset of the sample: FACS-sorted CD8+CD4-CCR7+CD45RA+ naive T cells. The CDR3 DNA sequence: TGCGCCAGCAGCCGGGGGGCTTCGGGGGCCAACGTCCTGACTTTC. It translates to CASSRGASGANVLTF.